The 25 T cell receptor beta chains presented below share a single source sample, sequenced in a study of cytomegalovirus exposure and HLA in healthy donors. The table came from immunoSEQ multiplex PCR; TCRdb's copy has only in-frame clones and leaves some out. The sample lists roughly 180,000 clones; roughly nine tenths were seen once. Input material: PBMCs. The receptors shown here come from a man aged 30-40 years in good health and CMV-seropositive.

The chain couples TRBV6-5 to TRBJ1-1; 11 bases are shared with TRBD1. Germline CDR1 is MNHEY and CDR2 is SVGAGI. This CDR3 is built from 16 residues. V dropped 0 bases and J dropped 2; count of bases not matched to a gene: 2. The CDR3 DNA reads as TGTGCCAGCAGTTACTCCGGGACAGGGGGAAACACTGAAGCTTTCTTT. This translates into CASSYSGTGGNTEAFF.

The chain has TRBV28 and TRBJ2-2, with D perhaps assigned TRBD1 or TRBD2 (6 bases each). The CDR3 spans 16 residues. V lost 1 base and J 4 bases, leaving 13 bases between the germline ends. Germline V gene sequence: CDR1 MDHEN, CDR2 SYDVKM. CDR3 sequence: CASSLLGGAGTGELFF. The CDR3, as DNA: TGTGCCAGCAGTTTATTGGGGGGCGCGGGCACCGGGGAGCTGTTTTTT.

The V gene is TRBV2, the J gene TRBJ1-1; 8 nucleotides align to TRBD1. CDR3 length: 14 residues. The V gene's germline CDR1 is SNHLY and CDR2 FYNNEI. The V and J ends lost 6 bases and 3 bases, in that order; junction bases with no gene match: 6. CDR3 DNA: TGTGCCAGCAGGGGACCGGGACAGGACACTGAAGCTTTCTTT. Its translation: CASRGPGQDTEAFF. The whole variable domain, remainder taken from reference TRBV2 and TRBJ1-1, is EPEVTQTPSHQVTQMGQEVILRCVPISNHLYFYWYRQILGQKVEFLVSFYNNEISEKSEIFDDQFSVERPDGSNFTLKIRSTKLEDSAMYFCASRGPGQDTEAFFGQGTRLTVV.

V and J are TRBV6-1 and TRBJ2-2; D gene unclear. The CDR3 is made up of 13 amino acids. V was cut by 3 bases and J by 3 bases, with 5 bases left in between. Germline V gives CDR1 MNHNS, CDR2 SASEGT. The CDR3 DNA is TGTGCCAGCAGTGAGCCGTACACCGGGGAGCTGTTTTTT. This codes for CASSEPYTGELFF.

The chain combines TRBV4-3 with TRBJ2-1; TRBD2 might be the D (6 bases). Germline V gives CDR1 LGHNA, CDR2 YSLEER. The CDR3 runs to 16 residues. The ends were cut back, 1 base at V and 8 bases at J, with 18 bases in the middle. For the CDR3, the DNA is TGCGCCAGCAGCCAAGGCAGGCTAGCGTATTGGGATGAGCAGTTCTTC. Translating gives CASSQGRLAYWDEQFF.

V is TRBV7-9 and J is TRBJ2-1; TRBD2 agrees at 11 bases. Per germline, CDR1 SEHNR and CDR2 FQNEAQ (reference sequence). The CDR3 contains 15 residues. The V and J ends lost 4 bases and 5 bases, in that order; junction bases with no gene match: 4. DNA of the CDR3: TGTGCCAGCAGCTCCGGGACTAGCGGAAACAATGAGCAGTTCTTC. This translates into CASSSGTSGNNEQFF. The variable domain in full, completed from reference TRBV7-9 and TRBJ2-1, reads DTGVSQNPRHKITKRGQNVTFRCDPISEHNRLYWYRQTLGQGPEFLTYFQNEAQLEKSRLLSDRFSAERPKGSFSTLEIQRTEQGDSAMYLCASSSGTSGNNEQFFGPGTRLTVL.

CDR3 DNA sequence: TGTGCCAGCAGCGTTGAGGGGACAGGGCTCAAGAGAGAGACCCAGTACTTC. This translates into CASSVEGTGLKRETQYF. This chain connects TRBV5-6 to TRBJ2-5; 9 nucleotides match TRBD1. V was pared by 4 bases and J by 4 bases, with 14 bases of the junction left unmatched. This CDR3 comprises 17 residues. CDR1 SGHDT and CDR2 YYEEEE come from the germline V gene.

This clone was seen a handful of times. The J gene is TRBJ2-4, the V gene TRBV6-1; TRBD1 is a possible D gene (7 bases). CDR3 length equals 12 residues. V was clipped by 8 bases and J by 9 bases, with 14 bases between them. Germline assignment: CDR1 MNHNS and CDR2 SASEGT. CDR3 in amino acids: CASRQGGGIQYF. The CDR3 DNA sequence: TGTGCCAGCCGCCAGGGGGGAGGCATTCAGTACTTC.

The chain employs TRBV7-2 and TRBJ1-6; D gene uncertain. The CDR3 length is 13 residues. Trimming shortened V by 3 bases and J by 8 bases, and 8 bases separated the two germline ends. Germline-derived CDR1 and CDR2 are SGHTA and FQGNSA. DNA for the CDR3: TGTGCCAGCAGCTTTCGTTGGGATTCACCCCTCCACTTT. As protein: CASSFRWDSPLHF.

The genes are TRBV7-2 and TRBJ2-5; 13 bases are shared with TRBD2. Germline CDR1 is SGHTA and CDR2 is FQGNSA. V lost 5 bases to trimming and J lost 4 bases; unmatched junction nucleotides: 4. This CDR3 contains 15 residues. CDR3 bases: TGTGCCAGCAGCAAGGGACTAGCGGGGTTAGAGACCCAGTACTTC. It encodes CASSKGLAGLETQYF.

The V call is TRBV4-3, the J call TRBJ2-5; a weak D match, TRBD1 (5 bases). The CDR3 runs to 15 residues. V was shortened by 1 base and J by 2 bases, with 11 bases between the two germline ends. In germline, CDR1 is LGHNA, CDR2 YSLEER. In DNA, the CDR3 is TGCGCCAGCAGCCAAGGGGTGGGGCGGCAAGAGACCCAGTACTTC. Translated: CASSQGVGRQETQYF.

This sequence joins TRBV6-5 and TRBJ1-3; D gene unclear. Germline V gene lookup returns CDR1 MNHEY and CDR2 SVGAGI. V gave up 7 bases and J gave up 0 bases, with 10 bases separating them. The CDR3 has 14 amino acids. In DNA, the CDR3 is TGTGCCAGCAACCCCGACAACTCTGGAAACACCATATATTTT. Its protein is CASNPDNSGNTIYF.

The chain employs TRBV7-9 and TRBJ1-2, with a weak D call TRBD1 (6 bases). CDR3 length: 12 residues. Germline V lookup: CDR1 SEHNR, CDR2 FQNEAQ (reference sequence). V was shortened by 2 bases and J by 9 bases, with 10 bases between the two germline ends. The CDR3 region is CASSLRRGSYTF. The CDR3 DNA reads TGTGCCAGCAGCTTACGCAGGGGAAGCTACACCTTC.

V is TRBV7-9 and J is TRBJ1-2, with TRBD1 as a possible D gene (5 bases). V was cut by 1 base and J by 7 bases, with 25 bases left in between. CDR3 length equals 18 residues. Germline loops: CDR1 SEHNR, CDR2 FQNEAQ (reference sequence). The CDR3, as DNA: TGTGCCAGCAGCTTAGACCTTACCTCCTACAGGATTGGTAGTGGCTACACCTTC. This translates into CASSLDLTSYRIGSGYTF.

CDR3 residues: CASSQEGRSGSDYGYTF. DNA for the CDR3: TGCGCCAGCAGCCAAGAAGGGAGGTCAGGGAGTGACTATGGCTACACCTTC. The chain is built from TRBV4-3 and TRBJ1-2; the D gene is possibly TRBD1 (5 bases). With 0 bases removed from V and 3 bases from J, the gap between germline ends came to 17 bases. The CDR3 is 17 amino acids. In germline, CDR1 is LGHNA, CDR2 YSLEER.

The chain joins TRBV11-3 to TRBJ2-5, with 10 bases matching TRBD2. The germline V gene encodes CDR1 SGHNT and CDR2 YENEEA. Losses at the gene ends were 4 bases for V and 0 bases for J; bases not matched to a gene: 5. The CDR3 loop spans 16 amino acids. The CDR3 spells CASSSTSGLNQETQYF. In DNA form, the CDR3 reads TGTGCCAGCAGCTCGACTAGCGGGTTAAACCAAGAGACCCAGTACTTC.

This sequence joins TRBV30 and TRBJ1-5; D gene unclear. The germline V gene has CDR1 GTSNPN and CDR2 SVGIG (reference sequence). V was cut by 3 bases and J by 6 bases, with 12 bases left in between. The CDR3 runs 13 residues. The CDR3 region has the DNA TGTGCCTGGAGCGGGCAGTCAGGTCAGCCCCAGCATTTT. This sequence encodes CAWSGQSGQPQHF.

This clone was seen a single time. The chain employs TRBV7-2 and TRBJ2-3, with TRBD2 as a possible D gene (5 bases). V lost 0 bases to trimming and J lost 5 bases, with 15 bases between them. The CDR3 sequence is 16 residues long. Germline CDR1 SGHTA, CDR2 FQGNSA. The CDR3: CASSLAGVGVQDTQYF. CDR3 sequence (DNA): TGTGCCAGCAGCTTAGCGGGTGTGGGAGTACAAGATACGCAGTATTTT.

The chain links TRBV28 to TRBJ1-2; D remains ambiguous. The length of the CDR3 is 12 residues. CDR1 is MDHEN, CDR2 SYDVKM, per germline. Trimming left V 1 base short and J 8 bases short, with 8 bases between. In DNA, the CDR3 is TGTGCCAGCAGTTTATACATAGGAGGCTACACCTTC. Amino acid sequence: CASSLYIGGYTF.

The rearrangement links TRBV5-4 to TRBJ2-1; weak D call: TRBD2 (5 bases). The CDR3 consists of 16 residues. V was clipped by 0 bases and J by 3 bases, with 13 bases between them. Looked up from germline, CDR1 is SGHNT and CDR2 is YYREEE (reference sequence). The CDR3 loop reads CASSLASGSIYNEQFF. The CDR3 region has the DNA TGTGCCAGCAGCTTGGCCTCGGGGTCGATCTACAATGAGCAGTTCTTC.

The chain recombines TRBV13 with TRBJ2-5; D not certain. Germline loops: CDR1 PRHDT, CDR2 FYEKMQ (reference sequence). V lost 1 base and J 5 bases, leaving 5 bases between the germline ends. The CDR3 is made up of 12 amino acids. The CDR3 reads CASSLDTETQYF. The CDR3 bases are TGTGCCAGCAGCTTAGATACCGAGACCCAGTACTTC.

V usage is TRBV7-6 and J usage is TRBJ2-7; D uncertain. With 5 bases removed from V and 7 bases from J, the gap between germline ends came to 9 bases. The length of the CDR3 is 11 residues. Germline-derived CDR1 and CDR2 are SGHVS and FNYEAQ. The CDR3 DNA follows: TGTGCCAGCAGCCCCGGTTGGGAGCAGTACTTC. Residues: CASSPGWEQYF.

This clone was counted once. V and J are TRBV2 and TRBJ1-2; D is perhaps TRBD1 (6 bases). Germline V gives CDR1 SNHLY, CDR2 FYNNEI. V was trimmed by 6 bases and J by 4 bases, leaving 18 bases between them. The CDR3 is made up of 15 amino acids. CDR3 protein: CASRERTAEGYGYTF. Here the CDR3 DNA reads TGTGCCAGCAGAGAAAGGACAGCTGAGGGCTATGGCTACACCTTC.

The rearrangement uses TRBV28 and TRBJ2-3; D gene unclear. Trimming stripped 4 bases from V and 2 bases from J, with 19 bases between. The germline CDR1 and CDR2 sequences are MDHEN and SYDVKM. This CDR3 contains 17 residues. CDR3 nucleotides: TGTGCCAGCAGTTCCGGATTAGTTCCCGACAACACAGATACGCAGTATTTT. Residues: CASSSGLVPDNTDTQYF.

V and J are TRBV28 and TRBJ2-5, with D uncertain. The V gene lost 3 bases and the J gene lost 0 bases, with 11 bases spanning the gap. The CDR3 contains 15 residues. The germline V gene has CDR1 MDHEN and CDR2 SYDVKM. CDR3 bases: TGTGCCAGCAGTTTTTCGCGCCAGGACCAAGAGACCCAGTACTTC. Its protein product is CASSFSRQDQETQYF.